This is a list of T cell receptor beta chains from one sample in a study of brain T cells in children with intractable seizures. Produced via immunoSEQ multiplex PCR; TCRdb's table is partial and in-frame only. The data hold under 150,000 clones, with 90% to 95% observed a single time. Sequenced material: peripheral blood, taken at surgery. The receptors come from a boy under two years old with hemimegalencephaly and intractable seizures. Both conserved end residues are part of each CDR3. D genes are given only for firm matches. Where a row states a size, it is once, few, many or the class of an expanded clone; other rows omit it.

TGTGCCAGCAGCCCGAGCGCCTCCCGTAGGGCCCAGTACTTC	CASSPSASRRAQYF	TRBV5-6	-	14	TRBJ2-5	-
TGCAGTGCTAGTGCCCCGGGACTAAACACCGGGGAGCTGTTTTTT	CSASAPGLNTGELFF	TRBV20-1	TRBD2	15	TRBJ2-2	-
TGTGCCAGCAGCTTAGCTACGGAAAACACCATATATTTT	CASSLATENTIYF	TRBV7-2	-	13	TRBJ1-3	-
TGCGCCAGCAGCCCTACAGGGGGAAGTTTGAACACTGAAGCTTTCTTT	CASSPTGGSLNTEAFF	TRBV5-1	TRBD1	16	TRBJ1-1	-
TGTGCCACCGGTGGGCGGAGTCGCACAGATACGCAGTATTTT	CATGGRSRTDTQYF	TRBV28	-	14	TRBJ2-3	-
TGTGCCAGCAGCTCCCCAGGGGACAGGGTTTACGAGCAGTACTTC	CASSSPGDRVYEQYF	TRBV28	TRBD1	15	TRBJ2-7	-
TGCGCCAGCAGCCAAGGGTTTGCCACAGGGGCTTACATTCAGTACTTC	CASSQGFATGAYIQYF	TRBV4-1	TRBD1	16	TRBJ2-4	-
TGTGCCAGCAGCCAAGACAGCAGGACAGGGTTGGCCAAAAACATTCAGTACTTC	CASSQDSRTGLAKNIQYF	TRBV4-2	TRBD1	18	TRBJ2-4	-
TGTGCCAGCAGCCAATGGGAGGGGGAGGAGACCCAGTACTTC	CASSQWEGEETQYF	TRBV3-1/TRBV3-2	-	14	TRBJ2-5	-
TGTGCCAGCAGCTTAGGGGGGACTAGCGGGAACTACGAGCAGTACTTC	CASSLGGTSGNYEQYF	TRBV7-6	TRBD2	16	TRBJ2-7	-
TGTGCCAGCAGCTTACCAACCGGGACATTGGCTTTCTTT	CASSLPTGTLAFF	TRBV5-6	-	13	TRBJ1-1	-
TGTGCCAGCAGCTTGGGCCCTTCAGCGGGAGCAGTAGATACGCAGTATTTT	CASSLGPSAGAVDTQYF	TRBV5-4	TRBD2	17	TRBJ2-3	-
TGTGCCACCAGCACCGTTGGTTGGAGAGATACGCAGTATTTT	CATSTVGWRDTQYF	TRBV15	-	14	TRBJ2-3	-
TGTGCCAGCAGCCACACGGTCAGCTCCTACGAGCAGTACTTC	CASSHTVSSYEQYF	TRBV7-9	-	14	TRBJ2-7	-
TGTGCCAGCAGCCCTGGTATACATAGCAATCAGCCCCAGCATTTT	CASSPGIHSNQPQHF	TRBV9	-	15	TRBJ1-5	-
TGTGCCAGCAGCGCTCGTGGGGGCAGAAACTATGGCTACACCTTC	CASSARGGRNYGYTF	TRBV9	-	15	TRBJ1-2	-
TGTGCCAGTAGTCCTACTAGCGGTCAAGAGACCCAGTACTTC	CASSPTSGQETQYF	TRBV19	TRBD2	14	TRBJ2-5	once
TGTGCCAGCAGCCCTTTCGTAGGGGAAGAGACCCAGTACTTC	CASSPFVGEETQYF	TRBV11-2	-	14	TRBJ2-5	-
TGTGCCAGCAGCAATGTAGGGGCAGATACGCAGTATTTT	CASSNVGADTQYF	TRBV5-4	-	13	TRBJ2-3	-
TGTGCCAGCAGTTTGCGGGGAAGGGAAAAACTGTTTTTT	CASSLRGREKLFF	TRBV27	-	13	TRBJ1-4	once
TGTGCCAGTAGTAGACAGGGATATGGCTACACCTTC	CASSRQGYGYTF	TRBV19	TRBD1	12	TRBJ1-2	-
TGCGCCAGCAGCTTGGACAGGCCCAATCCACGCTACGAGCAGTACTTC	CASSLDRPNPRYEQYF	TRBV4-3	TRBD1	16	TRBJ2-7	-
TGTGCCAGCAGCTTGTATCGACTACCCTTAACGCCGGTAGAGACCCAGTACTTC	CASSLYRLPLTPVETQYF	TRBV7-9	-	18	TRBJ2-5	-
TGTGCCAGCAGCATTCGACGGGGACAGGGCAACAACGAGCAGTACTTC	CASSIRRGQGNNEQYF	TRBV11-2	TRBD1	16	TRBJ2-7	-
TGTGCCAGCAGTGCGGTTGGGCATCAGGGCAATCAGCCCCAGCATTTT	CASSAVGHQGNQPQHF	TRBV25-1	-	16	TRBJ1-5	-
TGTGCCAGCAGCTTAGGGCCAGGCTATGGCTACACCTTC	CASSLGPGYGYTF	TRBV7-8	-	13	TRBJ1-2	-
TGCGCCACCCGAGGGCCAGGGTCCTACGAGCAGTACTTC	CATRGPGSYEQYF	TRBV10-2	-	13	TRBJ2-7	-
TGTGCCAGTAGTATAAGGCGGGGTTTTAGGAACATTCAGTACTTC	CASSIRRGFRNIQYF	TRBV19	-	15	TRBJ2-4	-
TGTGCCACCAGTGATTTGACTAGCGGGAGGGAGACCCAGTACTTC	CATSDLTSGRETQYF	TRBV24-1	TRBD2	15	TRBJ2-5	-
TGTGCCAGCAGGGCTAGGGGGGCAGATACGCAGTATTTT	CASRARGADTQYF	TRBV28	-	13	TRBJ2-3	-
TGCGCCAGCAGCTCCCTCGGACTAGCGAGGACCCAAGAGACCCAGTACTTC	CASSSLGLARTQETQYF	TRBV5-1	TRBD2	17	TRBJ2-5	-
TGTGCCACCCTTAAACCAAGGCTAGCGGGAGGGATCACCGGGGAGCTGTTTTTT	CATLKPRLAGGITGELFF	TRBV10-3	TRBD2	18	TRBJ2-2	-
TGTGCCAGCAGTTTAAGGCCTGCTAGCACAGATACGCAGTATTTT	CASSLRPASTDTQYF	TRBV28	-	15	TRBJ2-3	-
TGCAGCGTGCGACTATTGGGGCTTGGGGACGAGCAGTACTTC	CSVRLLGLGDEQYF	TRBV29-1	-	14	TRBJ2-7	-
TGTGCCAGCAGTGTCGGCAGCGACGGGACCCAGTACTTC	CASSVGSDGTQYF	TRBV2	-	13	TRBJ2-5	-
TGTGCCAGTAGCAGCGGGCCGAAGAACACTGAAGCTTTCTTT	CASSSGPKNTEAFF	TRBV19	-	14	TRBJ1-1	-
TGTGCCACCAGCAGACGAGACAGGGGGAACTATGGCTACACCTTC	CATSRRDRGNYGYTF	TRBV15	TRBD1	15	TRBJ1-2	-
TGCGCCAGCAGCCAAGTTTCAGGACAGGGGGTGGGAGGCTACACCTTC	CASSQVSGQGVGGYTF	TRBV4-1	TRBD1	16	TRBJ1-2	-
TGTGCCAGCACCAGTAGCGGGAGGGGGACCTACAATGAGCAGTTCTTC	CASTSSGRGTYNEQFF	TRBV9	TRBD2	16	TRBJ2-1	-
TGTGCCAGCAGCTTAGATCTAGGTCCCCGCGGGAGGGAGTGGGAGACCCAGTACTTC	CASSLDLGPRGREWETQYF	TRBV11-2	TRBD2	19	TRBJ2-5	-
TGTGCCAGCTCACGGGACCCACCCGGGAGGAGCACTGAAGCTTTCTTT	CASSRDPPGRSTEAFF	TRBV18	-	16	TRBJ1-1	-
TGCGCCAGCAGTGAGTCGGGGGGGAACACTGAAGCTTTCTTT	CASSESGGNTEAFF	TRBV10-1	-	14	TRBJ1-1	-
TGTGCCAGCAGTTTAAAAGTGGGGCAGGGGGTGAAGACCGGGGAGCTGTTTTTT	CASSLKVGQGVKTGELFF	TRBV27	TRBD1	18	TRBJ2-2	-
TGCGCCAGCAGCCTAGCGGGACGGCCCTCCTCCTACGAGCAGTACTTC	CASSLAGRPSSYEQYF	TRBV10-2	TRBD2	16	TRBJ2-7	-
TGCGCCAGCAGTCAATCCGGCAAATACACTGAAGCTTTCTTT	CASSQSGKYTEAFF	TRBV23-1	-	14	TRBJ1-1	-
TGTGCCAGCAGTTTGAAGGGGAATCAGCCCCAGCATTTT	CASSLKGNQPQHF	TRBV12-3/TRBV12-4	-	13	TRBJ1-5	-
TGTGCCAGCAGCTTACGCCAAGCCCATACGCAGTATTTT	CASSLRQAHTQYF	TRBV7-3	-	13	TRBJ2-3	-
TGTGCCAGCAGCTTAGAGGCAGGTCTAAATCAGCCCCAGCATTTT	CASSLEAGLNQPQHF	TRBV7-2	-	15	TRBJ1-5	-
TGTGCCAGCAGTTATAGGGGGCTCGGATATGGCTACACCTTC	CASSYRGLGYGYTF	TRBV6-6	TRBD1	14	TRBJ1-2	-
TGCGCCAGCAGCCAGGACCCGGGACGGGGTGAGCAGTTCTTC	CASSQDPGRGEQFF	TRBV4-1	-	14	TRBJ2-1	-
TGTGCCAGCAGTTTACGATCCGCAGGGACCTCTGGGGCCAACGTCCTGACTTTC	CASSLRSAGTSGANVLTF	TRBV28	-	18	TRBJ2-6	-
TGTGCCAGCAGCAGAAACCGGGACACCAACTACGAGCAGTACTTC	CASSRNRDTNYEQYF	TRBV27	-	15	TRBJ2-7	-
TGTGCCAGCAGCTTTGTGAGTGGGGGCGCCTATGGCTACACCTTC	CASSFVSGGAYGYTF	TRBV7-8	-	15	TRBJ1-2	-
TGTGCCAGCAGTGAAGGGATGAGCTCCTACAATGAGCAGTTCTTC	CASSEGMSSYNEQFF	TRBV6-1	-	15	TRBJ2-1	-
TGTGCCACCAGCCCGGGATTGGGGGCCTATGGCTACACCTTC	CATSPGLGAYGYTF	TRBV15	-	14	TRBJ1-2	-
TGTGCCAGCAGCGTAGCGGGAGGGCCCTCAGGAGATACGCAGTATTTT	CASSVAGGPSGDTQYF	TRBV9	TRBD2	16	TRBJ2-3	-
TGCGCCAGCAGCCACCCCAGAGGGGGGAATGGCTACACCTTC	CASSHPRGGNGYTF	TRBV4-3	-	14	TRBJ1-2	-
TGTGCCTGGAGTGAAGATGCGGGTACTAGCACAGATACGCAGTATTTT	CAWSEDAGTSTDTQYF	TRBV30	-	16	TRBJ2-3	-
TGTGCCAGCAGTTTCAGGGGATACGAGCAGTACTTC	CASSFRGYEQYF	TRBV28	-	12	TRBJ2-7	-